A selection of T cell receptor beta chains follows, all from one sample in a study of early T cells in non-severe SARS-CoV-2 infection. TCRdb ran MiXCR on the 5' RACE reads and lists one entry per CDR3 protein. The sample shows fewer than 85,000 distinct CDR3 sequences, 16% of them seen only once. The sequencing sample was made of whole blood. These receptor sequences come from an adult who was a healthcare worker with PCR-confirmed SARS-CoV-2 infection or an uninfected control (not recorded which). Each CDR3 is given with its conserved first and last residue. D genes are given only for firm matches. Rows give clone size only sometimes, using once, few, many, or a class for an expanded clone.

cdr3_length: 13; clone_size: few; d_call: NA; v_call: TRBV29-1; j_call: TRBJ2-5; cdr3_aa: CSVDFQGGETQYF; cdr3_nt: TGCAGCGTTGACTTCCAGGGGGGAGAGACCCAGTACTTC
cdr3_length: 15; clone_size: few; d_call: NA; v_call: TRBV27; j_call: TRBJ2-5; cdr3_aa: CASSLNTVMGETQYF; cdr3_nt: TGTGCCAGCAGTTTAAATACCGTCATGGGGGAGACCCAGTACTTC
cdr3_length: 17; clone_size: many; d_call: NA; v_call: TRBV7-6; j_call: TRBJ2-6; cdr3_aa: CASSPGILNSGANVLTF; cdr3_nt: TGTGCCAGCAGCCCTGGAATCCTGAACTCTGGGGCCAACGTCCTGACTTTC
cdr3_length: 14; clone_size: NA; d_call: NA; v_call: TRBV6-6; j_call: TRBJ1-5; cdr3_aa: CASSYLEGGQPQHF; cdr3_nt: TGTGCCAGCAGTTACCTTGAGGGCGGACAGCCCCAGCATTTT
cdr3_length: 14; clone_size: few; d_call: NA; v_call: TRBV10-3; j_call: TRBJ1-4; cdr3_aa: CAISEGGTNEKLFF; cdr3_nt: TGTGCCATCAGTGAGGGCGGCACTAATGAAAAACTGTTTTTT
cdr3_length: 14; clone_size: few; d_call: TRBD1; v_call: TRBV2; j_call: TRBJ1-5; cdr3_aa: CASSARTGDQPQHF; cdr3_nt: TGTGCCAGCAGTGCGAGGACAGGGGATCAGCCCCAGCATTTT
cdr3_length: 14; clone_size: NA; d_call: TRBD1; v_call: TRBV12-3/TRBV12-4; j_call: TRBJ1-2; cdr3_aa: CASTPTGANYGYTF; cdr3_nt: TGTGCCAGCACCCCGACAGGGGCGAACTATGGCTACACCTTC
cdr3_length: 15; clone_size: few; d_call: TRBD2; v_call: TRBV12-3/TRBV12-4; j_call: TRBJ2-1; cdr3_aa: CASTTATSPSHEQFF; cdr3_nt: TGTGCCAGCACCACCGCGACTAGCCCTAGCCATGAGCAGTTCTTC
cdr3_length: 14; clone_size: NA; d_call: NA; v_call: TRBV15; j_call: TRBJ2-2; cdr3_aa: CATSARRGTGELFF; cdr3_nt: TGTGCCACCAGTGCCCGGCGGGGCACCGGGGAGCTGTTTTTT
cdr3_length: 15; clone_size: NA; d_call: TRBD2; v_call: TRBV5-1; j_call: TRBJ2-1; cdr3_aa: CASSLGSSGRNEQFF; cdr3_nt: TGCGCCAGCAGCTTGGGGTCTAGCGGGAGAAATGAGCAGTTCTTC
cdr3_length: 15; clone_size: few; d_call: TRBD1; v_call: TRBV11-3; j_call: TRBJ2-1; cdr3_aa: CASSSGGGFHNEQFF; cdr3_nt: TGTGCCAGCAGCTCAGGGGGCGGATTCCACAATGAGCAGTTCTTC